Presented here are 18 T cell receptor beta chains from one specimen sequenced in a study of blood T cell repertoires in COVID-19. The method was immunoSEQ multiplex PCR; TCRdb's version includes in-frame clones alone and lacks a portion of them. The sample has roughly 54,000 clones; about 89% are singletons. Sequenced input: peripheral blood. The origin of the receptors is an older woman with active or convalescent COVID-19.

The V and J genes are TRBV11-2 and TRBJ1-2, with D possibly TRBD1 on 6 matching bases. Trimming shortened V by 1 base and J by 8 bases, and 23 bases separated the two germline ends. This CDR3 is built from 17 residues. From germline, CDR1 is SGHAT and CDR2 FQNNGV. DNA of the CDR3: TGTGCCAGCAGCTTAGCTGTTGGGGGGGCGGTGGTTGGAGGCTACACCTTC. Amino acid sequence: CASSLAVGGAVVGGYTF.

The chain uses TRBV5-5 and TRBJ1-5; TRBD1 might be the D (5 bases). The length of the CDR3 is 15 residues. Germline V gives CDR1 SGHKS, CDR2 YYEKEE (reference sequence). V lost 0 bases, J lost 6 bases, and 13 bases lay in between. CDR3 amino acids: CASSLERQGSQPQHF. The CDR3 DNA sequence: TGTGCCAGCAGCTTGGAGAGGCAGGGATCTCAGCCCCAGCATTTT.

This chain uses TRBV28 with TRBJ1-4; D is perhaps TRBD1 (5 bases). This CDR3 has 13 amino acids. V was pared by 5 bases and J by 8 bases, with 12 bases between. Germline CDR1 is MDHEN and CDR2 is SYDVKM. The CDR3 region is CASSNAGEEKLFF. In DNA, the CDR3 is TGTGCCAGCAGTAACGCGGGGGAGGAAAAACTGTTTTTT. Using reference TRBV28 and TRBJ1-4 for the parts outside the CDR3, the full variable domain is DVKVTQSSRYLVKRTGEKVFLECVQDMDHENMFWYRQDPGLGLRLIYFSYDVKMKEKGDIPEGYSVSREKKERFSLILESASTNQTSMYLCASSNAGEEKLFFGSGTQLSVL.

The chain carries TRBV7-8 and TRBJ2-3; 8 bases agree with TRBD2. Germline V CDR1 and CDR2: SGHVS, FQNEAQ. The CDR3 is made up of 16 amino acids. Germline trimming cut 5 bases from V and 4 bases from J; bases unmatched to any gene: 11. The CDR3 nucleotides are TGTGCCAGCAGCGATCGTGCGGGGGGAGGGGCAGATACGCAGTATTTT. It encodes CASSDRAGGGADTQYF.

This clone showed up just a few times. The chain employs TRBV28 and TRBJ1-5, with 7 bases aligning to TRBD1. Germline values: CDR1 MDHEN, CDR2 SYDVKM. V was pared by 6 bases and J by 5 bases, with 10 bases of the junction left unmatched. The CDR3 loop spans 15 amino acids. The CDR3 nucleotides read TGTGCCAGCAGGACGATTGACAGGGAGGATCAGCCCCAGCATTTT. Residues: CASRTIDREDQPQHF.

The genes are TRBV6-5 and TRBJ1-5; TRBD1 is a possible D gene (5 bases). Between the trimmed V and J ends, which lost 6 bases and 7 bases, there was a span of 13 bases. Germline lookup yields CDR1 MNHEY and CDR2 SVGAGI. There are 13 residues in the CDR3. The CDR3 loop is CASRGGQVQPQHF. The CDR3 region has the DNA TGTGCCAGCAGGGGTGGACAAGTGCAGCCCCAGCATTTT.

The chain is built from TRBV5-4 and TRBJ1-2; D might be TRBD1 (5 bases). Germline CDR1 is SGHNT and CDR2 is YYREEE (reference sequence). Trimming cost V 4 bases and J 1 base, with 14 bases left between them. This CDR3 contains 15 residues. CDR3 sequence: CASSPGTFVNYGYTF. CDR3 DNA: TGTGCCAGCAGCCCTGGGACTTTTGTTAACTATGGCTACACCTTC.

This clone was picked up one time. The CDR3 reads CASSQIRGGRYNEQFF. The CDR3 coding sequence is TGCGCCAGCAGCCAAATACGGGGGGGGCGTTACAATGAGCAGTTCTTC. This chain uses TRBV4-1 with TRBJ2-1, with TRBD2 identical over 8 bases. CDR1 is MGHRA, CDR2 YSYEKL, per germline. The CDR3 is 16 amino acids. Unmatched junction bases numbered 7, after V lost 2 bases and J lost 4 bases.

The V and J genes are TRBV7-3 and TRBJ2-3; D not certain. Germline loops: CDR1 SGHTA, CDR2 FQGTGA. CDR3 size: 16 residues. Trimming removed 0 bases at V and 4 bases at J, with 14 bases between. The CDR3 spells CASSLTRTYYADTQYF. CDR3 DNA: TGTGCCAGCAGCTTAACACGTACATATTACGCAGATACGCAGTATTTT.

J is TRBJ1-1 and V is TRBV6-1; D gene unclear. Trimming pared 4 bases from V and 4 bases from J, leaving 19 bases between. In germline, CDR1 is MNHNS, CDR2 SASEGT. The CDR3 length is 16 residues. The CDR3 DNA sequence: TGTGCCAGCAGTGGCCAGACTTTTGTGACGATCACTGAAGCTTTCTTT. Its translation: CASSGQTFVTITEAFF.

V and J are TRBV7-2 and TRBJ2-7, with 14 bases lining up with TRBD2. The CDR3 runs 16 residues. J lost 4 bases, V lost 4 bases, and 6 bases had no gene match. In germline, CDR1 is SGHTA, CDR2 FQGNSA. The CDR3 nucleotides are TGTGCCAGCAGCTCTCGGACTAGCGGGAGGTCATACGAGCAGTACTTC. It yields the protein CASSSRTSGRSYEQYF.

The chain uses TRBV28 and TRBJ1-3, with no clear D. CDR3 size: 17 residues. CDR1 MDHEN and CDR2 SYDVKM come from the germline V gene. Trimming removed 6 bases at V and 0 bases at J, with 18 bases between. The CDR3 is CASSLSTRVYSGNTIYF. For the CDR3, the DNA is TGTGCCAGCAGCCTGTCAACCCGGGTGTACTCTGGAAACACCATATATTTT.

J is TRBJ2-7 and V is TRBV18, with TRBD1 matching 10 bases. CDR3 size: 15 residues. The germline V gene has CDR1 KGHSH and CDR2 LQKENI. The ends lost 1 base at V and 1 base at J; junction bases unmatched: 1. This CDR3 reads CASSPRGQGSYEQYF. In nucleotides, the CDR3 is TGTGCCAGCTCACCACGGGGACAGGGGTCCTACGAGCAGTACTTC.

J is TRBJ2-7 and V is TRBV27, with 8 bases fitting TRBD2. Germline assignment: CDR1 MNHEY and CDR2 SMNVEV (reference sequence). CDR3 length equals 13 residues. V lost 4 bases and J lost 2; bases outside the gene matches: 1. For the CDR3, the DNA is TGTGCCAGCAGTTGGCGGGAGGCCTACGAGCAGTACTTC. Amino acids: CASSWREAYEQYF.

The rearrangement joins TRBV7-8 to TRBJ2-7; D ambiguous. Germline V gene lookup returns CDR1 SGHVS and CDR2 FQNEAQ. This CDR3 comprises 13 residues. The V end was cut by 5 bases, the J end by 1 base, with 9 bases between. CDR3 coding DNA: TGTGCCAGCAGCCTAGACGGTTCCTACGAGCAGTACTTC. This translates into CASSLDGSYEQYF.

The chain has TRBV28 and TRBJ1-5; D call uncertain. The CDR3 sequence is 12 residues long. The ends were cut back, 10 bases at V and 5 bases at J, with 12 bases in the middle. CDR1 is MDHEN, CDR2 SYDVKM, per germline. The chain's CDR3 is CATRRSDQPQHF. CDR3 DNA: TGTGCCACTAGGCGGTCGGATCAGCCCCAGCATTTT.

This clone is a singleton in its sample. V and J are TRBV28 and TRBJ1-5; 7 bases align to TRBD1. With 3 bases clipped from V and 4 bases from J, the junction kept 6 bases outside the gene matches. Germline V gene data show CDR1 as MDHEN and CDR2 as SYDVKM. The CDR3 runs to 15 residues. This CDR3 reads CASSLRGLLNQPQHF. Here the CDR3 DNA reads TGTGCCAGCAGTTTGAGGGGGCTTTTGAATCAGCCCCAGCATTTT.

The chain combines TRBV5-1 with TRBJ1-6; 8 bases agree with TRBD1. Germline-derived CDR1 and CDR2 are SGHRS and YFSETQ. With V trimmed by 0 bases and J by 7 bases, 3 bases remained unmatched. CDR3 size: 15 residues. CDR3 protein: CASSLDRGYNSPLHF. Written as DNA, the CDR3 is TGCGCCAGCAGCTTGGACAGGGGGTACAATTCACCCCTCCACTTT.